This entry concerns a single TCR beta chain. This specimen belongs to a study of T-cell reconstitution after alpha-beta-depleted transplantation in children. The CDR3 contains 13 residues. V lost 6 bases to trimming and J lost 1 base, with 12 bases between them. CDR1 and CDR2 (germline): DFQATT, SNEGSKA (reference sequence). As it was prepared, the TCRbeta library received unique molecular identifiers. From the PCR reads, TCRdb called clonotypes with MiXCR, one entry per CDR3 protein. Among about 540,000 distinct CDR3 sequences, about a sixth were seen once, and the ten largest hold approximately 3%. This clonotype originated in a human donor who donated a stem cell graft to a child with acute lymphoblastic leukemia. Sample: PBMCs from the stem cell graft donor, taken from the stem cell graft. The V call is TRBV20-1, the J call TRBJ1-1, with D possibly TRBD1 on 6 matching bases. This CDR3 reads CSAGATGNTEAFF. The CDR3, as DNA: TGCAGTGCGGGGGCGACAGGGAACACTGAAGCTTTCTTT.